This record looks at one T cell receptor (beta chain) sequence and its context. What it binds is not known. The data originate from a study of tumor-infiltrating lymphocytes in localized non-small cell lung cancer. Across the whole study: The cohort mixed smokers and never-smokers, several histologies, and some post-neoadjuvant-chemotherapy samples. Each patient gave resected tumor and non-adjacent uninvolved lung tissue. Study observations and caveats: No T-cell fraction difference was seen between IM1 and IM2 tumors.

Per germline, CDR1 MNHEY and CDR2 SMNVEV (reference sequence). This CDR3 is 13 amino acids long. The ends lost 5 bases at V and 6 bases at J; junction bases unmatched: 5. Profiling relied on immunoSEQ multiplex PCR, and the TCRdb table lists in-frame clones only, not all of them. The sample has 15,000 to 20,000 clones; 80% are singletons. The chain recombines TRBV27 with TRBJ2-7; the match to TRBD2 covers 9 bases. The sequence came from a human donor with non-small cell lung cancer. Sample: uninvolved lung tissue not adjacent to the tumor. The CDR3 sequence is CASSSGRWGEQYF. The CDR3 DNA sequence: TGTGCCAGCAGTAGCGGGAGGTGGGGCGAGCAGTACTTC.